The T cell receptor beta chain described here comes from a study of OX40 agonist ivuxolimab in advanced cancers. Study summary: Ivuxolimab is a fully human IgG2 antibody that activates OX40 (CD134).

Profiling relied on immunoSEQ multiplex PCR, and the TCRdb table lists in-frame clones only, not all of them. This table holds 15,000 to 20,000 clones, about four fifths found once. The CDR3 runs to 15 residues. CDR1 and CDR2 from the germline V gene are MGHRA and YSYEKL. The germline V and J ends were trimmed by 0 bases and 5 bases, with 13 bases remaining between them. The sample consisted of CD4+ or CD8+ T cells sorted from blood, taken in a trial of the OX40 agonist ivuxolimab. The receptor was derived from an adult with an advanced solid tumor such as melanoma, head and neck, liver or kidney cancer. V gene TRBV4-1 combines with J gene TRBJ1-1; D gene unclear. DNA for the CDR3: TGCGCCAGCAGCCAAGATTCGCGGGAAGGGACTGAAGCTTTCTTT. Its translation: CASSQDSREGTEAFF.